Following are 26 T cell receptor beta chains from one sample sequenced in a study of T cell changes during pregnancy in multiple sclerosis. Produced via immunoSEQ multiplex PCR; TCRdb's table is partial and in-frame only. The repertoire holds about 87,000 clones, with approximately 92% as singletons. Material: peripheral blood, obtained in the third trimester of pregnancy. The receptors here all came from a female donor in good health, enrolled as a control in a pregnancy study.

This chain uses TRBV5-6 with TRBJ2-7; 8 nucleotides agree with TRBD1. The germline CDR1 and CDR2 sequences are SGHDT and YYEEEE. The J segment lost 9 bases and the V segment lost 0 bases, leaving 23 bases of the junction unmatched. CDR3 size: 19 residues. In DNA form, the CDR3 reads TGTGCCAGCAGCTTGGCCGATTTTAGGACAGGGACCAACTTGAAGGGGCAGTACTTC. It encodes CASSLADFRTGTNLKGQYF. Variable domain in full (rest from reference TRBV5-6 and TRBJ2-7): DAGVTQSPTHLIKTRGQQVTLRCSPKSGHDTVSWYQQALGQGPQFIFQYYEEEERQRGNFPDRFSGHQFPNYSSELNVNALLLGDSALYLCASSLADFRTGTNLKGQYFGPGTRLTVT.

Details on this clone: The sample has other DNA sequences that encode this CDR3 too. This chain connects TRBV19 to TRBJ2-6; 7 bases fit TRBD1. V was pared by 2 bases and J by 0 bases, with 1 base of the junction left unmatched. The germline CDR1 and CDR2 sequences are LNHDA and SQIVND (reference sequence). CDR3 size: 16 residues. As DNA, the CDR3 is TGTGCCAGTAGTATATCAGGGGGCTCTGGGGCCAACGTCCTGACTTTC. This translates into CASSISGGSGANVLTF.

This sequence joins TRBV4-1 and TRBJ1-1, with D unclear. Trimming took off 0 bases at V and 0 bases at J, with 11 bases between the two ends. Germline assignment: CDR1 MGHRA and CDR2 YSYEKL. The CDR3 spans 16 residues. The CDR3: CASSQDSLKVNTEAFF. CDR3 DNA: TGCGCCAGCAGCCAAGATAGTCTCAAAGTGAACACTGAAGCTTTCTTT.

The V call is TRBV5-1, the J call TRBJ2-7; TRBD1 agrees at 7 bases. The germline CDR1 and CDR2 sequences are SGHRS and YFSETQ. Trimming removed 3 bases from V and 3 bases from J; junction bases left unmatched: 6. This CDR3 spans 14 amino acids. CDR3 protein: CASSSDRRYYEQYF. The CDR3 nucleotides read TGCGCCAGCAGCTCGGACAGGAGATACTACGAGCAGTACTTC.

This sequence joins TRBV13 and TRBJ1-2, with D possibly TRBD1 on 6 matching bases. Germline V gene sequence: CDR1 PRHDT, CDR2 FYEKMQ (reference sequence). The CDR3 spans 14 residues. The V gene lost 6 bases and the J gene lost 5 bases, with 16 bases spanning the gap. CDR3 sequence reads: CASRRGAVGYGYTF. The CDR3 DNA is TGTGCCAGCAGGCGGGGGGCTGTCGGTTATGGCTACACCTTC. Together with reference TRBV13 and TRBJ1-2, the CDR3 gives the full variable domain: AAGVIQSPRHLIKEKRETATLKCYPIPRHDTVYWYQQGPGQDPQFLISFYEKMQSDKGSIPDRFSAQQFSDYHSELNMSSLELGDSALYFCASRRGAVGYGYTFGSGTRLTVV.

In its sample, this clone was seen once. This chain joins TRBV27 and TRBJ1-1; no definite D call. Per germline, CDR1 MNHEY and CDR2 SMNVEV (reference sequence). This CDR3 spans 17 amino acids. Deletions cut 3 bases from V and 0 bases from J, with 17 bases between. In DNA form, the CDR3 reads TGTGCCAGCAGTTTCCGGGAGCTTAACCTCATGAACACTGAAGCTTTCTTT. As protein: CASSFRELNLMNTEAFF.

The V gene is TRBV7-2, the J gene TRBJ1-1; possibly TRBD1 for D (5 bases). V shed 0 bases and J shed 0 bases, with 8 bases lying between them. The CDR3 is 15 residues long. CDR1 is SGHTA and CDR2 is FQGNSA in the germline V gene. The CDR3 sequence is CASSLAQGLNTEAFF. CDR3 coding DNA: TGTGCCAGCAGCTTAGCCCAGGGCCTGAACACTGAAGCTTTCTTT. The full variable domain, completed using reference TRBV7-2 and TRBJ1-1, is GAGVSQSPSNKVTEKGKDVELRCDPISGHTALYWYRQSLGQGLEFLIYFQGNSAPDKSGLPSDRFSAERTGGSVSTLTIQRTQQEDSAVYLCASSLAQGLNTEAFFGQGTRLTVV.

The chain links TRBV30 to TRBJ1-2; D is ambiguous. V lost 2 bases and J lost 5, with 12 bases in between. CDR1 and CDR2 from the germline V gene are GTSNPN and SVGIG (reference sequence). This CDR3 contains 13 residues. The CDR3 nucleotides are TGTGCCTGGAGTCGGGCCGGGGATTATGGCTACACCTTC. Translated, it gives CAWSRAGDYGYTF.

A few counts support this clone. V and J are TRBV9 and TRBJ1-2, with D possibly TRBD1 on 6 matching bases. Trimming pared 4 bases from V and 7 bases from J, leaving 17 bases between. Germline V lookup: CDR1 SGDLS, CDR2 YYNGEE. The CDR3 spans 14 residues. The CDR3 is CASSYTTGNGGYTF. The CDR3 DNA is TGTGCCAGCAGCTATACTACAGGGAATGGTGGCTACACCTTC. The variable domain in full, completed from reference TRBV9 and TRBJ1-2, reads DSGVTQTPKHLITATGQRVTLRCSPRSGDLSVYWYQQSLDQGLQFLIQYYNGEERAKGNILERFSAQQFPDLHSELNLSSLELGDSALYFCASSYTTGNGGYTFGSGTRLTVV.

In this sample, this clone turned up once. J is TRBJ1-5 and V is TRBV28; D might be TRBD1 (6 bases). V lost 4 bases and J 5 bases, leaving 12 bases between the germline ends. The length of the CDR3 is 14 residues. Germline CDR1 and CDR2: MDHEN and SYDVKM. CDR3 sequence (DNA): TGTGCCAGCAGTTCTGACAGGACTCATCAGCCCCAGCATTTT. Encoded protein: CASSSDRTHQPQHF. The variable domain in full, with the rest retrieved from reference TRBV28 and TRBJ1-5, is DVKVTQSSRYLVKRTGEKVFLECVQDMDHENMFWYRQDPGLGLRLIYFSYDVKMKEKGDIPEGYSVSREKKERFSLILESASTNQTSMYLCASSSDRTHQPQHFGDGTRLSIL.

The chain recombines TRBV4-2 with TRBJ2-7; 7 nucleotides agree with TRBD1. V was pared by 4 bases and J by 6 bases, with 3 bases of the junction left unmatched. In germline, CDR1 is LGHNA, CDR2 YNFKEQ. The CDR3 totals 12 residues. CDR3 in amino acids: CASSPDRVEQYF. CDR3 DNA sequence: TGTGCCAGCAGCCCCGACAGGGTCGAGCAGTACTTC.

V and J are TRBV11-2 and TRBJ1-2, with a tentative D call TRBD1 (5 bases). The CDR3 is made up of 14 amino acids. Trimming removed 3 bases at V and 4 bases at J, with 12 bases between. Looked up from germline, CDR1 is SGHAT and CDR2 is FQNNGV. CDR3: CASSFRQLPYGYTF. CDR3 bases: TGTGCCAGCAGCTTCCGACAGCTCCCCTATGGCTACACCTTC.

This clone was observed a handful of times. The chain combines TRBV19 with TRBJ2-2, with 8 bases fitting TRBD1. Germline V gives CDR1 LNHDA, CDR2 SQIVND (reference sequence). The trim removed 4 bases at V and 5 bases at J, leaving 9 bases unmatched. The CDR3 sequence is 16 residues long. Here the CDR3 DNA reads TGTGCCAGTAGTACCCCGTGGACAGGGCAGACCGGGGAGCTGTTTTTT. Translated, it gives CASSTPWTGQTGELFF.

The chain couples TRBV5-8 to TRBJ1-3; D is unclear. Germline loops: CDR1 SGHTS, CDR2 YDEGEE. The CDR3 contains 13 residues. The CDR3 DNA reads TGTGGCGCTTCCCCGCAGGAACGAAACACCATATATTTT. Its translation: CGASPQERNTIYF.

The chain has TRBV4-2 and TRBJ1-3, with TRBD1 matching over 11 bases. Unmatched junction bases numbered 17, after V lost 0 bases and J lost 1 base. The CDR3 contains 22 residues. Germline loops: CDR1 LGHNA, CDR2 YNFKEQ. The CDR3 DNA follows: TGTGCCAGCAGCCAAGATATGATCAAGGGACAGGGGGAAGTAGGATCTGGAAACACCATATATTTT. Its protein is CASSQDMIKGQGEVGSGNTIYF.

V and J are TRBV2 and TRBJ1-2; D is perhaps TRBD1 (5 bases). Trimming cost V 2 bases and J 3 bases, with 13 bases left between them. Per germline, CDR1 SNHLY and CDR2 FYNNEI. The CDR3 is 15 amino acids. Written as DNA, the CDR3 is TGTGCCAGCAGTGAAAGGGAAGGGGCATACTATGGCTACACCTTC. Encoded protein: CASSEREGAYYGYTF.

This rearrangement joins TRBV19 to TRBJ1-5; 7 nucleotides match TRBD1. The germline CDR1 and CDR2 sequences are LNHDA and SQIVND (reference sequence). The CDR3 runs to 14 residues. V lost 3 bases and J lost 4; bases outside the gene matches: 3. The CDR3 sequence: CASSIRDRNQPQHF. The CDR3 DNA reads TGTGCCAGTAGTATCCGGGACAGAAATCAGCCCCAGCATTTT.

The chain combines TRBV5-1 with TRBJ1-1; a possible D gene is TRBD1 (5 bases). V was clipped by 0 bases and J by 7 bases, with 13 bases between them. The CDR3 is 14 residues long. Germline V gives CDR1 SGHRS, CDR2 YFSETQ. CDR3 in amino acids: CASSLGGDLYEAFF. The DNA for the CDR3 is TGCGCCAGCAGCTTGGGGGGGGACTTATATGAAGCTTTCTTT. Full variable domain (missing parts from reference TRBV5-1 and TRBJ1-1): KAGVTQTPRYLIKTRGQQVTLSCSPISGHRSVSWYQQTPGQGLQFLFEYFSETQRNKGNFPGRFSGRQFSNSRSEMNVSTLELGDSALYLCASSLGGDLYEAFFGQGTRLTVV.

This clone showed up just once. This chain connects TRBV18 to TRBJ1-1, with TRBD1 identical over 12 bases. In germline, CDR1 is KGHSH, CDR2 LQKENI. This CDR3 spans 17 amino acids. The trim removed 3 bases at V and 5 bases at J, leaving 10 bases unmatched. CDR3 residues: CASSPLGTGGRGTEAFF. The CDR3 coding sequence is TGTGCCAGCTCACCCCTCGGGACAGGGGGCCGAGGGACTGAAGCTTTCTTT.

This chain links TRBV6-1 with TRBJ2-3, with 10 bases fitting TRBD2. This CDR3 has 15 residues. The J segment lost 2 bases and the V segment lost 6 bases, leaving 5 bases of the junction unmatched. Germline V gives CDR1 MNHNS, CDR2 SASEGT. The CDR3 sequence is CASSGLADYTDTQYF. CDR3 DNA sequence: TGTGCCAGCAGCGGACTAGCGGACTACACAGATACGCAGTATTTT.

V and J are TRBV5-1 and TRBJ2-2, with D possibly TRBD1 on 5 matching bases. The CDR3 spans 17 residues. The germline CDR1 and CDR2 sequences are SGHRS and YFSETQ. V shed 3 bases and J shed 2 bases, with 17 bases lying between them. CDR3 residues: CASSSLARQGNTGELFF. The CDR3 nucleotides are TGCGCCAGCAGCTCCTTAGCCAGGCAGGGAAACACCGGGGAGCTGTTTTTT.

The chain couples TRBV5-1 to TRBJ2-5; 7 bases agree with TRBD1. The trim removed 4 bases at V and 3 bases at J, leaving 6 bases unmatched. CDR3 length equals 14 residues. Germline V gene lookup returns CDR1 SGHRS and CDR2 YFSETQ. The CDR3 protein is CASSLTGPEETQYF. The CDR3 DNA reads TGCGCCAGCAGCCTGACAGGGCCCGAAGAGACCCAGTACTTC.

The CDR3 nucleotides are TGTGCCATAAATCGACAGGGGAGTGGTTCCGGGGAGCTGTTTTTT. It yields the protein CAINRQGSGSGELFF. The genes are TRBV10-3 and TRBJ2-2; TRBD1 matches at 8 bases. The CDR3 contains 15 residues. In germline, CDR1 is ENHRY, CDR2 SYGVKD. The J segment lost 6 bases and the V segment lost 9 bases, leaving 12 bases of the junction unmatched.

Notes on this clone: One junction end does not reproduce the germline sequence, and a read error may be involved. The rearrangement uses TRBV27 and TRBJ2-7; 7 nucleotides align to TRBD1. This CDR3 is built from 16 residues. The V gene's germline CDR1 is MNHEY and CDR2 SMNVEV (reference sequence). This CDR3 reads CASSQYPGEVGGEQYF. CDR3 coding DNA: TGTGCCAGCAGTCAATATCCCGGCGAGGTAGGGGGCGAGCAATACTTC.

V usage is TRBV28 and J usage is TRBJ2-7, with a tentative D call TRBD2 (5 bases). Germline V lookup: CDR1 MDHEN, CDR2 SYDVKM. The CDR3 extends over 13 amino acids. Trimming stripped 7 bases from V and 3 bases from J, with 13 bases between. This CDR3 is CASNSGEYYEQYF. The CDR3 DNA follows: TGTGCCAGCAACTCCGGGGAATACTACGAGCAGTACTTC.

This clone came up once. The chain has TRBV2 and TRBJ2-5; TRBD2 agrees at 9 bases. The better agreement between TRBJ2-7 and the DNA end casts doubt on the J call. The CDR3 has 15 residues. CDR1 and CDR2 from the germline V gene are SNHLY and FYNNEI. CDR3 amino acids: CAVGTSLSLAYEQYF. The CDR3 DNA is TGTGCCGTCGGGACTAGCCTATCTCTAGCCTACGAGCAGTACTTC.